This T cell receptor (beta chain) comes out of a study of shared clonotypes between healthy human individuals. Ten immunoSEQ deep assay plates were used by the authors to sequence unsorted PBMC DNA. Assay used: immunoSEQ multiplex PCR; TCRdb lists only in-frame clones, some missing. The sample has about half a million clones; 79% are singletons. The germline CDR1 and CDR2 sequences are SEHNR and FQNEAQ (reference sequence). CDR3 size: 15 residues. With V trimmed by 1 base and J by 8 bases, 5 bases remained unmatched. The chain links TRBV7-9 to TRBJ2-1; 10 bases fit TRBD1. The clonotype originates from a woman aged 40 to 50 in good health. Some clones in this sample may be carry-over from other donors' samples. Sequenced: PBMCs. The CDR3 spells CASSLVRDRGYEQFF. DNA for the CDR3: TGTGCCAGCAGCTTAGTCCGGGACAGGGGATATGAGCAGTTCTTC.